The 19 T cell receptor beta chains given below trace back to one sample, sequenced in a study of patients and donors after allogeneic stem cell transplantation. TCRdb ran MiXCR on the RT-PCR reads and lists one entry per CDR3 protein. This sample has 110,000 or so distinct CDR3 sequences, with around 33% found just once. The specimen was blood, either unsorted or a sorted T cell fraction (not recorded which). The receptors shown here come from a human donor who was either an allogeneic HSCT recipient or a stem cell or donor lymphocyte infusion donor (not recorded which). It is not recorded whose cells these are; they may come from a transplant donor.

The chain recombines TRBV29-1 with TRBJ2-7; weak D call: TRBD1 (5 bases). Germline CDR1 reads SQVTM; CDR2 reads ANQGSEA. Trimming removed 7 bases from V and 3 bases from J, with 13 bases in between. CDR3 size: 12 residues. Here the CDR3 reads CSASERGYEQYF. CDR3 DNA sequence: TGCAGCGCCTCAGAAAGGGGCTACGAGCAGTACTTC.

The J gene is TRBJ2-1, the V gene TRBV5-1, with TRBD2 identical over 9 bases. This CDR3 contains 17 residues. V shed 4 bases and J 7 bases; nucleotides not matched to a gene: 15. Germline V CDR1 and CDR2: SGHRS, YFSETQ. The CDR3 loop reads CASSQHPTSGSGNEQFF. The CDR3, as DNA: TGCGCCAGCAGCCAACACCCGACTAGCGGAAGTGGAAATGAGCAGTTCTTC.

This clonotype was recorded a few times. The rearrangement joins TRBV28 to TRBJ1-1; 8 bases line up with TRBD1. V trimming: 7 bases; J trimming: 1 base; junction bases outside the gene matches: 8. This CDR3 spans 15 amino acids. Germline V gene data show CDR1 as MDHEN and CDR2 as SYDVKM. The chain's CDR3 is CASTRRDRSNTEAFF. For the CDR3, the DNA is TGTGCCAGCACGAGAAGGGACAGGTCGAACACTGAAGCTTTCTTT.

The V call is TRBV12-3 or TRBV12-4, the J call TRBJ1-1; no firm D call. V lost 7 bases, J lost 5 bases, and 11 bases lay in between. This CDR3 comprises 12 residues. The CDR3 spells CASNPPGTEAFF. Written as DNA, the CDR3 is TGTGCCAGCAACCCCCCAGGAACTGAAGCTTTCTTT.

This clonotype was counted between two and nine times. The chain uses TRBV7-9 and TRBJ1-1, with D possibly TRBD1 on 5 matching bases. This CDR3 comprises 14 residues. V lost 5 bases and J 1 base, leaving 11 bases between the germline ends. Germline V lookup: CDR1 SEHNR, CDR2 FQNEAQ (reference sequence). The CDR3 bases are TGTGCCAGCAGCCGATGGGGGACGAACACTGAAGCTTTCTTT. Residues: CASSRWGTNTEAFF.

The genes are TRBV27 and TRBJ1-1; 7 bases align to TRBD1. This CDR3 is built from 16 residues. In germline, CDR1 is MNHEY, CDR2 SMNVEV (reference sequence). J was trimmed by 6 bases and V by 10 bases; bases with no gene match: 20. The CDR3 spells CATRSVPQGVGSEAFF. The CDR3 nucleotides read TGTGCCACCAGAAGCGTTCCCCAGGGGGTAGGATCTGAAGCTTTCTTT.

The table lists this clonotype with a few counts. This chain uses TRBV7-9 with TRBJ2-1; 7 nucleotides align to TRBD1. There are 15 residues in the CDR3. J gave up 0 bases and V 4 bases, and 3 bases lay outside the gene matches. The germline V gene has CDR1 SEHNR and CDR2 FQNEAQ (reference sequence). CDR3 nucleotide sequence: TGTGCCAGCAGCTCTAGACAGGGCTCCTACAATGAGCAGTTCTTC. Translation gives CASSSRQGSYNEQFF.

In its sample, this clonotype was seen a few times. This chain connects TRBV7-9 to TRBJ2-1, with a possible D match to TRBD2 (7 bases). Germline loops: CDR1 SEHNR, CDR2 FQNEAQ (reference sequence). The V end was cut by 7 bases, the J end by 8 bases, with 21 bases between. The CDR3 runs 15 residues. CDR3 amino acids: CASTEGGGPGHEQFF. CDR3 in DNA: TGTGCCAGCACCGAGGGGGGAGGGCCAGGGCATGAGCAGTTCTTC.

The V and J genes are TRBV10-3 and TRBJ2-1; tentatively, D is TRBD1 (6 bases). The germline V and J ends were trimmed by 3 bases and 0 bases, with 9 bases remaining between them. The CDR3 covers 15 residues. The germline V gene has CDR1 ENHRY and CDR2 SYGVKD. The CDR3 protein is CAISEGGDSYNEQFF. The CDR3 DNA follows: TGTGCCATCAGTGAAGGGGGAGACTCCTACAATGAGCAGTTCTTC.

This chain joins TRBV11-3 and TRBJ2-5, with 11 bases aligning to TRBD2. Germline V gene lookup returns CDR1 SGHNT and CDR2 YENEEA. J was trimmed by 1 base and V by 5 bases; bases with no gene match: 3. This CDR3 contains 15 residues. The CDR3 protein is CASSQGTSGQETQYF. DNA of the CDR3: TGTGCCAGCAGCCAGGGGACTAGCGGCCAAGAGACCCAGTACTTC.

The genes are TRBV7-2 and TRBJ2-5; 10 bases align to TRBD2. Germline values: CDR1 SGHTA, CDR2 FQGNSA. J was trimmed by 3 bases and V by 1 base; bases with no gene match: 8. The CDR3 totals 17 residues. CDR3: CASSLGSSGRGKETQYF. The CDR3 bases are TGTGCCAGCAGCTTAGGTTCCAGCGGGAGGGGTAAAGAGACCCAGTACTTC. Complete variable domain (other parts from reference TRBV7-2 and TRBJ2-5): GAGVSQSPSNKVTEKGKDVELRCDPISGHTALYWYRQSLGQGLEFLIYFQGNSAPDKSGLPSDRFSAERTGGSVSTLTIQRTQQEDSAVYLCASSLGSSGRGKETQYFGPGTRLLVL.

The J gene is TRBJ1-5, the V gene TRBV4-1, with D tentatively TRBD1 (5 bases). Germline CDR1 and CDR2: MGHRA and YSYEKL. V was cut by 2 bases and J by 8 bases, with 13 bases left in between. The CDR3 spans 14 residues. CDR3 DNA: TGCGCCAGCAGCCAACCTAACGGAGGGGAGCCCCAGCATTTT. This codes for CASSQPNGGEPQHF.

The chain carries TRBV13 and TRBJ2-7; 8 nucleotides align to TRBD1. V lost 6 bases to trimming and J lost 7 bases; unmatched junction nucleotides: 14. CDR3 size: 15 residues. Germline V CDR1 and CDR2: PRHDT, FYEKMQ (reference sequence). CDR3 sequence: CASSYRTGTGREQYF. As DNA, the CDR3 is TGTGCCAGCAGTTACCGGACCGGGACAGGAAGGGAGCAGTACTTC.

This chain uses TRBV7-9 with TRBJ2-3; 9 nucleotides match TRBD2. V lost 5 bases to trimming and J lost 2 bases; unmatched junction nucleotides: 5. Germline lookup yields CDR1 SEHNR and CDR2 FQNEAQ (reference sequence). The CDR3 runs to 15 residues. Here the CDR3 DNA reads TGTGCCAGCAGCCCCCTAGCGGGGTTCACAGATACGCAGTATTTT. This translates into CASSPLAGFTDTQYF.

The table lists this clonotype with a few counts. The chain combines TRBV14 with TRBJ2-1; the D gene is possibly TRBD2 (6 bases). Germline V gene sequence: CDR1 SGHDN, CDR2 FVKESK. Deletions cut 5 bases from V and 4 bases from J, with 18 bases between. The CDR3 has 16 residues. The DNA for the CDR3 is TGTGCCAGCAGCAGGAGGGACGGGAGACGATACAATGAGCAGTTCTTC. Protein product: CASSRRDGRRYNEQFF.

This clonotype appeared a single time. The chain has TRBV29-1 and TRBJ2-4; TRBD2 aligns across 8 bases. With 0 bases clipped from V and 2 bases from J, the junction kept 6 bases outside the gene matches. The CDR3 consists of 16 residues. CDR1 and CDR2 from the germline V gene are SQVTM and ANQGSEA. In DNA, the CDR3 is TGCAGCGTTGAAGACGGGAGGGCCTCCACCAAAAACATTCAGTACTTC. Protein sequence: CSVEDGRASTKNIQYF.

CDR3 bases: TGTGCCAGCAGCCCATCGGGACTAGCGACCTACGAGCAGTACTTC. Amino acids: CASSPSGLATYEQYF. The J gene is TRBJ2-7, the V gene TRBV3-1, with TRBD2 matching over 10 bases. CDR3 length: 15 amino acids. J was trimmed by 2 bases and V by 4 bases; bases with no gene match: 5. Germline V gene sequence: CDR1 LGHDT, CDR2 YNNKEL (reference sequence).

V usage is TRBV7-2 and J usage is TRBJ1-2; D is undetermined. Trimming pared 1 base from V and 8 bases from J, leaving 8 bases between. Germline CDR1 and CDR2: SGHTA and FQGNSA. This CDR3 region has 12 residues. CDR3 loop: CASSLVQVGYTF. In DNA form, the CDR3 reads TGTGCCAGCAGCTTAGTGCAGGTCGGCTACACCTTC.

This clonotype showed up just a few times. V gene TRBV29-1 combines with J gene TRBJ1-1; TRBD1 aligns across 7 bases. The CDR3 loop spans 12 amino acids. In germline, CDR1 is SQVTM, CDR2 ANQGSEA. Trimming at V came to 7 bases and at J to 10 bases, leaving 12 bases not matched to a gene. The DNA of the CDR3 is TGCAGCGCCCGCCACAGGGGTGAGGTAGCTTTCTTT. The encoded protein is CSARHRGEVAFF.